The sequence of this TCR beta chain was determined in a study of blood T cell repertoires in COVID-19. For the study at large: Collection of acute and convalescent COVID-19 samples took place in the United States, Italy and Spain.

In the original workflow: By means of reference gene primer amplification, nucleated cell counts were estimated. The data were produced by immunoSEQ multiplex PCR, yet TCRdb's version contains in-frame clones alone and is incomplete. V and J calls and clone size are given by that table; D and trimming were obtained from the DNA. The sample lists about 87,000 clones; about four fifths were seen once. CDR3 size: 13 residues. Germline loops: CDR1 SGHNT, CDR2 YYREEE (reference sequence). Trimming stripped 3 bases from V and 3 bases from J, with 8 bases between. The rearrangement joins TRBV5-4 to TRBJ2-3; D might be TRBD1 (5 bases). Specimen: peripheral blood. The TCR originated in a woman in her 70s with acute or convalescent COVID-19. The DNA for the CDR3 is TGTGCCAGCAGCTCTGACAGTACAGATACGCAGTATTTT. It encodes CASSSDSTDTQYF.